This T cell receptor (beta chain) is from a study of shared clonotypes between healthy human individuals. Study findings and constraints: Few donors limited the genetic and exposure-history diversity represented. All-four-donor shared clonotypes had higher generation probabilities than non-shared clonotypes did.

A remark on this clone: Its antigen is unknown.

Sequenced by immunoSEQ multiplex PCR; TCRdb stores in-frame clones only, minus some. Here the sample spans approximately 110,000 clones, around 71% being singletons. After removal of 5 bases from V and 7 bases from J, the junction contained 4 bases not matched to a gene. The CDR3 is 14 amino acids. Germline-derived CDR1 and CDR2 are MNHEY and SMNVEV (reference sequence). The genes are TRBV27 and TRBJ1-3; 11 positions match TRBD1. This receptor was taken from a woman in her twenties or thirties in good health. Sequences were obtained from memory CD8+ T cells sorted from blood. Subset denoted: CD45RO+ cells pooled with CCR7-negative TemRA cells. In nucleotides, the CDR3 is TGTGCCAGCAGTCCGGGGACAGGGGGGAACACCATATATTTT. Encoded protein: CASSPGTGGNTIYF.